Below are 26 T cell receptor beta chains sequenced from a single sample in a study of neurological immune-mediated disorders. One entry per CDR3 protein, called by TCRdb with MiXCR from the 5' RACE reads. The table records roughly 60,000 distinct CDR3 sequences, under 5% of them present only once. Sequenced material: PBMCs. Every receptor here comes from a woman in her 50s with multiple sclerosis.

This clonotype was found many times. The genes are TRBV20-1 and TRBJ2-1; D not certain. The CDR3 spans 12 residues. Germline CDR1 reads DFQATT; CDR2 reads SNEGSKA (reference sequence). Trimming cost V 4 bases and J 7 bases, with 11 bases left between them. CDR3 residues: CSATIHGNEQFF. The CDR3 DNA follows: TGCAGTGCTACCATCCACGGGAATGAGCAGTTCTTC.

This clonotype was counted many times. The chain carries TRBV6-5 and TRBJ2-2; D unresolved. This CDR3 is 13 amino acids long. Between the trimmed V and J ends, which lost 6 bases and 7 bases, there was a span of 12 bases. CDR1 and CDR2 (germline): MNHEY, SVGAGI. CDR3 protein: CASSLGVGGELFF. Written as DNA, the CDR3 is TGTGCCAGCAGCCTAGGCGTTGGCGGGGAGCTGTTTTTT.

This clonotype came up many times. V and J are TRBV10-3 and TRBJ2-7; D perhaps matches TRBD1 (5 bases). Germline V gene lookup returns CDR1 ENHRY and CDR2 SYGVKD. This CDR3 has 16 residues. Trimming took 0 bases from V and 3 from J, leaving 15 bases between them. The CDR3 region is CAISESQYQGFYEQYV. The DNA of the CDR3 is TGTGCCATCAGTGAGTCTCAGTATCAGGGATTCTACGAGCAGTACGTC.

This clonotype was picked up a small number of times. The V and J genes are TRBV20-1 and TRBJ1-6; 7 nucleotides agree with TRBD1. Unmatched junction bases numbered 10, after V lost 0 bases and J lost 8 bases. Germline values: CDR1 DFQATT, CDR2 SNEGSKA (reference sequence). The CDR3 loop spans 16 amino acids. CDR3 in amino acids: CSARDSVAGGDSPLHF. The DNA of the CDR3 is TGCAGTGCTAGAGATTCCGTTGCAGGGGGGGATTCACCCCTCCACTTT.

This clonotype was seen repeatedly, ten times or more. The rearrangement uses TRBV6-2 or TRBV6-3 and TRBJ2-3; 8 nucleotides align to TRBD2. This CDR3 region has 14 residues. Per the germline V gene, CDR1 is MNHEY and CDR2 is SVGEGT. With V trimmed by 5 bases and J by 9 bases, 10 bases remained unmatched. CDR3: CASSEAGVRLTQYF. CDR3 coding DNA: TGTGCCAGCAGTGAAGCGGGGGTCCGCTTGACGCAGTATTTT.

This clonotype was counted ten times or more. V is TRBV6-6 and J is TRBJ1-1; D uncertain. V was pared by 5 bases and J by 7 bases, with 11 bases between. The V gene's germline CDR1 is MNHNY and CDR2 SVGAGI (reference sequence). The CDR3 contains 12 residues. DNA of the CDR3: TGTGCCAGCAGTCTAACCTTGGGTGAAGCTTTCTTT. It encodes CASSLTLGEAFF.

The table lists this clonotype with many counts. The chain employs TRBV18 and TRBJ2-1, with D unresolved. Germline CDR1 KGHSH, CDR2 LQKENI. This CDR3 comprises 12 residues. The V gene lost 5 bases and the J gene lost 7 bases, with 9 bases spanning the gap. CDR3 nucleotide sequence: TGTGCCAGCTCAACTCTAGGGAATGAGCAGTTCTTC. It yields the protein CASSTLGNEQFF.

By share, this clonotype ranks as medium-sized. The chain has TRBV20-1 and TRBJ1-4; TRBD1 aligns across 8 bases. Trimming at V came to 0 bases and at J to 10 bases, leaving 4 bases not matched to a gene. Germline assignment: CDR1 DFQATT and CDR2 SNEGSKA (reference sequence). CDR3 length: 13 amino acids. The CDR3 sequence: CSARETGEGKLFF. As DNA, the CDR3 is TGCAGTGCTAGAGAGACAGGGGAGGGAAAACTGTTTTTT.

This clonotype was observed many times. The chain joins TRBV5-1 to TRBJ2-3, with 10 bases lining up with TRBD2. V lost 2 bases to trimming and J lost 1 base; unmatched junction nucleotides: 13. There are 19 residues in the CDR3. The germline CDR1 and CDR2 sequences are SGHRS and YFSETQ. Here the CDR3 DNA reads TGCGCCAGCAGCTTCGACCGGGCCTCCGGACTAGCGGGCACAGATACGCAGTATTTT. It translates to CASSFDRASGLAGTDTQYF.

This clonotype came up many times. The chain has TRBV5-1 and TRBJ2-1, with no clear D. CDR1 is SGHRS, CDR2 YFSETQ, per germline. The CDR3 is made up of 14 amino acids. V lost 0 bases, J lost 8 bases, and 12 bases lay in between. As DNA, the CDR3 is TGCGCCAGCAGCTTGGAAGCCAGAGAGTATGAGCAGTTCTTC. This gives the protein CASSLEAREYEQFF.

This clonotype was recorded at least ten times. V is TRBV4-1 and J is TRBJ1-4, with 7 bases that match TRBD1. V lost 1 base, J lost 5 bases, and 4 bases stayed unmatched. This CDR3 has 15 amino acids. Germline V lookup: CDR1 MGHRA, CDR2 YSYEKL. CDR3 DNA sequence: TGCGCCAGCAGCCAAGGGGCAGGGGGAAATGAAAAACTGTTTTTT. Protein: CASSQGAGGNEKLFF.

In this sample, this clonotype turned up many times. V is TRBV7-7 and J is TRBJ1-2, with no clear D. From germline, CDR1 is SSHAT and CDR2 FNYEAQ (reference sequence). The length of the CDR3 is 13 residues. In DNA form, the CDR3 reads TGTGCTACCCAGGCGCCCGGGAACTATGGCTACACCTTC. Residues: CATQAPGNYGYTF.

The chain links TRBV5-1 to TRBJ2-1; D might be TRBD2 (5 bases). Trimming left V 4 bases short and J 6 bases short, with 14 bases between. The CDR3 runs 14 residues. Germline values: CDR1 SGHRS, CDR2 YFSETQ. This CDR3 is CASSTGTLGNEQFF. As DNA, the CDR3 is TGCGCCAGCAGCACGGGAACGCTGGGCAATGAGCAGTTCTTC. The full variable domain, its missing parts supplied by reference TRBV5-1 and TRBJ2-1, is KAGVTQTPRYLIKTRGQQVTLSCSPISGHRSVSWYQQTPGQGLQFLFEYFSETQRNKGNFPGRFSGRQFSNSRSEMNVSTLELGDSALYLCASSTGTLGNEQFFGPGTRLTVL.

This clonotype was counted at least ten times. The gene calls are TRBV10-3 and TRBJ2-1; a weak D match, TRBD1 (6 bases). Trimming removed 3 bases from V and 5 bases from J, with 20 bases in between. Germline V gene lookup returns CDR1 ENHRY and CDR2 SYGVKD. CDR3 length: 17 amino acids. DNA of the CDR3: TGTGCCATCAGTGACCCCAGCATCGACAGGAAGAACAATGAGCAGTTCTTC. Its protein product is CAISDPSIDRKNNEQFF.

This clonotype was seen many times. This chain connects TRBV3-1 to TRBJ2-5; 7 bases match TRBD1. After removal of 5 bases from V and 0 bases from J, the junction contained 9 bases not matched to a gene. CDR3 length: 16 amino acids. In germline, CDR1 is LGHDT, CDR2 YNNKEL (reference sequence). The CDR3 here is CASSFTGVLYQETQYF. The CDR3 nucleotides read TGTGCCAGCAGCTTTACAGGGGTCCTGTACCAAGAGACCCAGTACTTC.

This clonotype was seen repeatedly, ten times or more. The V gene is TRBV3-1, the J gene TRBJ1-2; D not resolved. The CDR3 runs 14 residues. Per the germline V gene, CDR1 is LGHDT and CDR2 is YNNKEL (reference sequence). The V gene lost 2 bases and the J gene lost 8 bases, with 15 bases spanning the gap. Here the CDR3 DNA reads TGTGCCAGCAGCCAAACATCGTCGGCGGAGGGCTACACCTTC. Protein product: CASSQTSSAEGYTF.

This clonotype was detected many times. V and J are TRBV12-3 or TRBV12-4 and TRBJ2-5; tentative D call: TRBD1 (5 bases). The CDR3 consists of 14 residues. Trimming removed 5 bases at V and 5 bases at J, with 15 bases between. The CDR3 DNA follows: TGTGCCAGCAGTGACAGCATGAAATGGGAGACCCAGTACTTC. Amino acids: CASSDSMKWETQYF.

This clonotype was observed many times. The J gene is TRBJ2-2, the V gene TRBV20-1; weak D call: TRBD1 (6 bases). The germline V and J ends were trimmed by 5 bases and 5 bases, with 21 bases remaining between them. From germline, CDR1 is DFQATT and CDR2 SNEGSKA (reference sequence). The CDR3 covers 16 residues. The CDR3 DNA is TGCAGTGCTCCTGGGACACCGGGGTTGAGTACCGGGGAGCTGTTTTTT. Translation gives CSAPGTPGLSTGELFF.

Points on this clonotype: The junction departs from germline at one end; a sequencing error may be responsible. This chain uses TRBV20-1 with TRBJ1-6; D unresolved. CDR3 length: 16 residues. The germline V gene has CDR1 DFQATT and CDR2 SNEGSKA (reference sequence). The CDR3 reads CSARDFRVTGNSPLNF. As DNA, the CDR3 is TGCAGTGCTAGAGATTTTCGGGTGACGGGGAATTCACCCCTCAACTTT.

This clonotype was counted between two and nine times. V usage is TRBV7-8 and J usage is TRBJ2-7, with 9 nucleotides matching TRBD1. The trim removed 3 bases at V and 1 base at J, leaving 7 bases unmatched. The CDR3 has 16 amino acids. From germline, CDR1 is SGHVS and CDR2 FQNEAQ. CDR3 region: CASSFAVDRGSYEQYF. CDR3 in DNA: TGTGCCAGCAGCTTCGCCGTGGACAGGGGTTCCTACGAGCAGTACTTC.

This clonotype was counted many times. The chain is built from TRBV19 and TRBJ1-5, with unresolved D. Germline V gene lookup returns CDR1 LNHDA and CDR2 SQIVND (reference sequence). V lost 2 bases and J lost 5, with 13 bases in between. CDR3 size: 15 residues. In nucleotides, the CDR3 is TGTGCCAGTAGTATACTCCAGGTTGGGGATCAGCCCCAGCATTTT. This translates into CASSILQVGDQPQHF.

This clonotype was seen at least ten times. The V call is TRBV5-1, the J call TRBJ2-6; D gene unclear. The CDR3 consists of 15 residues. The germline V and J ends were trimmed by 0 bases and 0 bases, with 4 bases remaining between them. Germline CDR1 reads SGHRS; CDR2 reads YFSETQ. This chain's CDR3 is CASSLAISGANVLTF. Written as DNA, the CDR3 is TGCGCCAGCAGCTTGGCCATCTCTGGGGCCAACGTCCTGACTTTC.

The table lists this clonotype with a few counts. The chain is built from TRBV5-1 and TRBJ2-5; D perhaps matches TRBD2 (5 bases). From germline, CDR1 is SGHRS and CDR2 YFSETQ. Trimming took 0 bases from V and 5 from J, leaving 14 bases between them. This CDR3 has 15 amino acids. CDR3 bases: TGCGCCAGCAGCTTGGCGAGGGTTGTAGGGGAGACCCAGTACTTC. This translates into CASSLARVVGETQYF.

Of note for this clonotype: Just one base apart from a much larger clone, this may be a read error. Since the CDR3 does not end with the conserved phenylalanine or tryptophan, this likely comes from a read error. This chain joins TRBV29-1 and TRBJ1-1, with 7 bases fitting TRBD1. Germline V CDR1 and CDR2: SQVTM, ANQGSEA. The ends lost 6 bases at V and 6 bases at J; junction bases unmatched: 7. This CDR3 is built from 12 residues. CDR3 region: CSVFKGAAEAFC. The CDR3 DNA reads TGCAGCGTCTTTAAGGGGGCTGCTGAAGCTTTCTGT.

This clonotype came up many times. The chain joins TRBV7-9 to TRBJ2-5; the match to TRBD2 covers 9 bases. Germline V gives CDR1 SEHNR, CDR2 FQNEAQ (reference sequence). The J segment lost 3 bases and the V segment lost 7 bases, leaving 9 bases of the junction unmatched. This CDR3 comprises 15 residues. The DNA of the CDR3 is TGTGCCAGCACACCCGGGACTAGCCCCGAAGAGACCCAGTACTTC. This translates into CASTPGTSPEETQYF.

Ten or more counts support this clonotype. The chain has TRBV12-3 or TRBV12-4 and TRBJ2-1, with D perhaps TRBD2 (5 bases). The CDR3 has 14 amino acids. Trimming pared 7 bases from V and 0 bases from J, leaving 10 bases between. In DNA, the CDR3 is TGTGCCAGCACCCCCCGGGACTCCTACAATGAGCAGTTCTTC. It specifies CASTPRDSYNEQFF.